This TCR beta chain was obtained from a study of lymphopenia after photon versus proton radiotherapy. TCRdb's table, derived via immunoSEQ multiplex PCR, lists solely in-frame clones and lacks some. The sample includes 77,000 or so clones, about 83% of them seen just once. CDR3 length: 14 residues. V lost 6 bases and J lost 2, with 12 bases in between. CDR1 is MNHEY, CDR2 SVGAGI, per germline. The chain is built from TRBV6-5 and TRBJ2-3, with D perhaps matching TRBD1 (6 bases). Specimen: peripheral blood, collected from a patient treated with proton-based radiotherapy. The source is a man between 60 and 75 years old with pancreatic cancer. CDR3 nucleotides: TGTGCCAGCAGCACTCGGACAGCCACAGATACGCAGTATTTT. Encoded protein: CASSTRTATDTQYF.